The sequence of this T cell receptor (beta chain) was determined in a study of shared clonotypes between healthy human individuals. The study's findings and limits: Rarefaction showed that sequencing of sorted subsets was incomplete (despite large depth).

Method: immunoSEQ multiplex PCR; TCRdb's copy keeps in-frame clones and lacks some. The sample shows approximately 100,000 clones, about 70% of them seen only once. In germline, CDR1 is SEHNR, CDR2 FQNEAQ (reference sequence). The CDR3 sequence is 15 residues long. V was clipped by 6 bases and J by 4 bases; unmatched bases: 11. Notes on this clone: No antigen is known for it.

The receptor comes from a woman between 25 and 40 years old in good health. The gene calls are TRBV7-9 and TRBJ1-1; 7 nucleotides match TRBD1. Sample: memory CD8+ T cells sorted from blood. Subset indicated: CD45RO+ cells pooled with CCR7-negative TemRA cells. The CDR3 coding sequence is TGTGCCAGCAGAACCAGGACAGGTCGGGGCACTGAAGCTTTCTTT. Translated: CASRTRTGRGTEAFF.